This T cell receptor beta chain was identified in a study of T cells after yellow fever vaccination. TCRdb used MiXCR to reprocess the 5' RACE reads, holding one entry per CDR3 protein. The table includes roughly 500,000 distinct CDR3 sequences, about 19% detected once. CDR3 length: 13 amino acids. Trimming took 6 bases from V and 5 from J, leaving 17 bases between them. The germline gives CDR1 GTSNPN, CDR2 SVGIG (reference sequence). The clonotype was recovered from a man in his thirties or forties who received the YFV17D yellow fever vaccine. The specimen was PBMCs, collected 15 days after the yellow fever booster vaccination. The chain combines TRBV30 with TRBJ2-7; no firm D call. The CDR3: CACISGWADEQYF. For the CDR3, the DNA is TGTGCCTGTATCTCCGGGTGGGCGGACGAGCAGTACTTC.